The sequence of this TCR beta chain was determined in a study of early T cells in non-severe SARS-CoV-2 infection. Broader study findings: Reliance on VDJdb matching favored anti-spike CD8 responses; private and CD4 specificities were missed.

Each cDNA molecule carried a unique molecular identifier. From the 5' RACE reads, TCRdb called clonotypes with MiXCR, one entry per CDR3 protein. The data show under 30,000 distinct CDR3 sequences, 4.5% to 7% seen once. This clonotype was seen many times. Its matching antigen is unknown. From germline, CDR1 is SQVTM and CDR2 ANQGSEA. The ends were cut back, 4 bases at V and 2 bases at J, with 5 bases in the middle. The CDR3 length is 11 residues. The specimen sequenced was whole blood. This chain joins TRBV29-1 and TRBJ2-5; no firm D call. The clonotype originates from an adult who was a healthcare worker with PCR-confirmed SARS-CoV-2 infection or an uninfected control (not recorded which). This CDR3 is CSVGIQETQYF. The CDR3 DNA is TGCAGCGTTGGGATTCAAGAGACCCAGTACTTC. The full variable domain, with the rest looked up from reference TRBV29-1 and TRBJ2-5, is SAVISQKPSRDICQRGTSLTIQCQVDSQVTMMFWYRQQPGQSLTLIATANQGSEATYESGFVIDKFPISRPNLTFSTLTVSNMSPEDSSIYLCSVGIQETQYFGPGTRLLVL.